Here is one TCR beta chain with its context. Its recognized antigen is unknown. The input lacks base qualities; no much larger clone sits a single base away. Little can be read into the size of this beta chain, an off-target read in a library designed for alpha chains. The receptor library was made with 5' RACE. This sample was sequenced with a NextSeq 500. The TCR library protocol attached a unique molecular identifier to each TCR cDNA molecule to allow correction of PCR and sequencing errors. Concerning the study's data processing: Decombinator tools were used for TCR identification, UMI-based error correction and CDR3 extraction. Expanded TCRs were defined as those above a frequency of 2 per 1,000, corresponding to the top 1% of the tumor frequency distribution. Expanded tumor TCRs statistically deemed absent (corrected P<0.05) from at least one tumor region were classed as regional, and all other expanded tumor TCRs were classed as ubiquitous. Renyi diversity was calculated using the R vegan package after each repertoire was subsampled 100 times to 5,000 TCRs. CDR3 similarity networks were constructed using string-kernel similarity of amino acid triplets, with links drawn between CDR3s whose pairwise similarity was above 0.82. In TCRdb, the public reads were trimmed at Q25 with fastp and aligned with MiXCR, with productive beta chains retained. Merged by CDR3 protein, the rows form single entries marked with the most common genes and DNA. TCRdb's processing, not the authors' own work, is the source of the V and J calls. The sample includes more than 800 distinct CDR3 sequences, with 20% to 25% observed a single time. The leading ten clones occupy 17% of the sample.

These data originate in a study of spatial heterogeneity in lung cancer (dated by TCRdb to between 2019 and 2020). In terms of the full investigation: Beta-chain transcripts were consistently detected in greater numbers than alpha-chain transcripts, which likely reflected higher beta-chain transcript abundance. A strong correlation was found between TCR transcript counts in tumor regions and a T cell transcriptional module score from matched bulk RNA-seq. In the raw uncorrected reads, each unique combination of TCR and UMI appeared on average more than ten times. In non-small cell lung cancer, the study made a quantitative comparison of TCR alpha and beta repertoires among multiple tumor regions, matched nontumor lung and blood. The study linked features of the TCR repertoire to counts of nonsynonymous mutations, which were determined by whole-exome sequencing of tumor tissue. Both alpha and beta chains were TCR-sequenced in samples taken at surgery, namely 220 tumor regions, approximately 63 matched nontumor lung samples and 50 to 60 PBMC samples.

Overall results and qualifications from the work: Confirming at a functional level the hypothesis that regional TCRs recognize regional mutations was considered to require additional single-cell paired TCR alpha and beta sequencing. TCR-seq coverage of tumor T cells was estimated at only 7% to 8.5% for alpha chains and approximately 13% for beta chains. The count of ubiquitous expanded TCRs correlated with the count of ubiquitous nonsynonymous mutations, and the count of regional expanded TCRs correlated with the count of regional nonsynonymous mutations. A correlation was observed between the number of expanded intratumoral alpha and beta TCRs and the tumor nonsynonymous mutation count.

Its CDR3 holds 14 amino acids, cysteine through phenylalanine. Of the read, only the CDR3 DNA is kept; its 42 bases are in frame from base 1. From the germline V gene, CDR1 is MNHEY and CDR2 is SVGAGI. V and J are truncated by 2 bases and 6 bases respectively, leaving an intervening sequence of 8 bases. Interpreted using the paper, the time point label stands for: sample taken at primary tumor resection. Samples were obtained from 72 patients with early-stage, untreated non-small cell lung cancer from the lung TRACERx cohort. TCR sequencing used whole RNA extracted from tumor and nontumor lung tissue, or from cryopreserved PBMC samples, without cell sorting. Patients were selected for TCR sequencing only if sufficient RNA was available from at least two tumor regions. Before selection, tumor and adjacent nontumor lung specimens were reviewed by a lung pathologist.

The clonotype was recovered from a male donor with early-stage non-small cell lung cancer. This specimen was lung tumor tissue, taken at surgery. The chain uses TRBV6-5 and TRBJ1-6; the D gene is unclear. The bases read TGTGCCAGCAGTTACAGGGTTTTTAATTCACCCCTCCACTTT. It specifies CASSYRVFNSPLHF.